The entry below describes one T cell receptor beta chain. Its antigen is as yet unknown. These data belong to a study of long-term antiretroviral therapy in people with HIV. Study results and limitations: ART adherence was not documented, and neither viral resistance nor therapy changes had any data.

Sequencing relied on immunoSEQ assay v3.0, run at survey level. Assay: immunoSEQ multiplex PCR; the TCRdb copy retains only in-frame clones and omits some. Seen here are some 26,000 clones, approximately 90% observed once, and the top ten hold around 4.8%. The germline CDR1 and CDR2 sequences are SEHNR and FQNEAQ (reference sequence). V was clipped by 2 bases and J by 11 bases, with 10 bases between them. This CDR3 has 12 amino acids. The receptor comes from a man aged 40-49 years with HIV. The specimen was unsorted PBMCs, collected 2.7 years after starting antiretroviral therapy. The chain recombines TRBV7-9 with TRBJ2-1, with D hard to call. The CDR3 protein is CASSLPRVKQFF. The CDR3 nucleotides read TGTGCCAGCAGCTTACCCCGAGTTAAGCAGTTCTTC.